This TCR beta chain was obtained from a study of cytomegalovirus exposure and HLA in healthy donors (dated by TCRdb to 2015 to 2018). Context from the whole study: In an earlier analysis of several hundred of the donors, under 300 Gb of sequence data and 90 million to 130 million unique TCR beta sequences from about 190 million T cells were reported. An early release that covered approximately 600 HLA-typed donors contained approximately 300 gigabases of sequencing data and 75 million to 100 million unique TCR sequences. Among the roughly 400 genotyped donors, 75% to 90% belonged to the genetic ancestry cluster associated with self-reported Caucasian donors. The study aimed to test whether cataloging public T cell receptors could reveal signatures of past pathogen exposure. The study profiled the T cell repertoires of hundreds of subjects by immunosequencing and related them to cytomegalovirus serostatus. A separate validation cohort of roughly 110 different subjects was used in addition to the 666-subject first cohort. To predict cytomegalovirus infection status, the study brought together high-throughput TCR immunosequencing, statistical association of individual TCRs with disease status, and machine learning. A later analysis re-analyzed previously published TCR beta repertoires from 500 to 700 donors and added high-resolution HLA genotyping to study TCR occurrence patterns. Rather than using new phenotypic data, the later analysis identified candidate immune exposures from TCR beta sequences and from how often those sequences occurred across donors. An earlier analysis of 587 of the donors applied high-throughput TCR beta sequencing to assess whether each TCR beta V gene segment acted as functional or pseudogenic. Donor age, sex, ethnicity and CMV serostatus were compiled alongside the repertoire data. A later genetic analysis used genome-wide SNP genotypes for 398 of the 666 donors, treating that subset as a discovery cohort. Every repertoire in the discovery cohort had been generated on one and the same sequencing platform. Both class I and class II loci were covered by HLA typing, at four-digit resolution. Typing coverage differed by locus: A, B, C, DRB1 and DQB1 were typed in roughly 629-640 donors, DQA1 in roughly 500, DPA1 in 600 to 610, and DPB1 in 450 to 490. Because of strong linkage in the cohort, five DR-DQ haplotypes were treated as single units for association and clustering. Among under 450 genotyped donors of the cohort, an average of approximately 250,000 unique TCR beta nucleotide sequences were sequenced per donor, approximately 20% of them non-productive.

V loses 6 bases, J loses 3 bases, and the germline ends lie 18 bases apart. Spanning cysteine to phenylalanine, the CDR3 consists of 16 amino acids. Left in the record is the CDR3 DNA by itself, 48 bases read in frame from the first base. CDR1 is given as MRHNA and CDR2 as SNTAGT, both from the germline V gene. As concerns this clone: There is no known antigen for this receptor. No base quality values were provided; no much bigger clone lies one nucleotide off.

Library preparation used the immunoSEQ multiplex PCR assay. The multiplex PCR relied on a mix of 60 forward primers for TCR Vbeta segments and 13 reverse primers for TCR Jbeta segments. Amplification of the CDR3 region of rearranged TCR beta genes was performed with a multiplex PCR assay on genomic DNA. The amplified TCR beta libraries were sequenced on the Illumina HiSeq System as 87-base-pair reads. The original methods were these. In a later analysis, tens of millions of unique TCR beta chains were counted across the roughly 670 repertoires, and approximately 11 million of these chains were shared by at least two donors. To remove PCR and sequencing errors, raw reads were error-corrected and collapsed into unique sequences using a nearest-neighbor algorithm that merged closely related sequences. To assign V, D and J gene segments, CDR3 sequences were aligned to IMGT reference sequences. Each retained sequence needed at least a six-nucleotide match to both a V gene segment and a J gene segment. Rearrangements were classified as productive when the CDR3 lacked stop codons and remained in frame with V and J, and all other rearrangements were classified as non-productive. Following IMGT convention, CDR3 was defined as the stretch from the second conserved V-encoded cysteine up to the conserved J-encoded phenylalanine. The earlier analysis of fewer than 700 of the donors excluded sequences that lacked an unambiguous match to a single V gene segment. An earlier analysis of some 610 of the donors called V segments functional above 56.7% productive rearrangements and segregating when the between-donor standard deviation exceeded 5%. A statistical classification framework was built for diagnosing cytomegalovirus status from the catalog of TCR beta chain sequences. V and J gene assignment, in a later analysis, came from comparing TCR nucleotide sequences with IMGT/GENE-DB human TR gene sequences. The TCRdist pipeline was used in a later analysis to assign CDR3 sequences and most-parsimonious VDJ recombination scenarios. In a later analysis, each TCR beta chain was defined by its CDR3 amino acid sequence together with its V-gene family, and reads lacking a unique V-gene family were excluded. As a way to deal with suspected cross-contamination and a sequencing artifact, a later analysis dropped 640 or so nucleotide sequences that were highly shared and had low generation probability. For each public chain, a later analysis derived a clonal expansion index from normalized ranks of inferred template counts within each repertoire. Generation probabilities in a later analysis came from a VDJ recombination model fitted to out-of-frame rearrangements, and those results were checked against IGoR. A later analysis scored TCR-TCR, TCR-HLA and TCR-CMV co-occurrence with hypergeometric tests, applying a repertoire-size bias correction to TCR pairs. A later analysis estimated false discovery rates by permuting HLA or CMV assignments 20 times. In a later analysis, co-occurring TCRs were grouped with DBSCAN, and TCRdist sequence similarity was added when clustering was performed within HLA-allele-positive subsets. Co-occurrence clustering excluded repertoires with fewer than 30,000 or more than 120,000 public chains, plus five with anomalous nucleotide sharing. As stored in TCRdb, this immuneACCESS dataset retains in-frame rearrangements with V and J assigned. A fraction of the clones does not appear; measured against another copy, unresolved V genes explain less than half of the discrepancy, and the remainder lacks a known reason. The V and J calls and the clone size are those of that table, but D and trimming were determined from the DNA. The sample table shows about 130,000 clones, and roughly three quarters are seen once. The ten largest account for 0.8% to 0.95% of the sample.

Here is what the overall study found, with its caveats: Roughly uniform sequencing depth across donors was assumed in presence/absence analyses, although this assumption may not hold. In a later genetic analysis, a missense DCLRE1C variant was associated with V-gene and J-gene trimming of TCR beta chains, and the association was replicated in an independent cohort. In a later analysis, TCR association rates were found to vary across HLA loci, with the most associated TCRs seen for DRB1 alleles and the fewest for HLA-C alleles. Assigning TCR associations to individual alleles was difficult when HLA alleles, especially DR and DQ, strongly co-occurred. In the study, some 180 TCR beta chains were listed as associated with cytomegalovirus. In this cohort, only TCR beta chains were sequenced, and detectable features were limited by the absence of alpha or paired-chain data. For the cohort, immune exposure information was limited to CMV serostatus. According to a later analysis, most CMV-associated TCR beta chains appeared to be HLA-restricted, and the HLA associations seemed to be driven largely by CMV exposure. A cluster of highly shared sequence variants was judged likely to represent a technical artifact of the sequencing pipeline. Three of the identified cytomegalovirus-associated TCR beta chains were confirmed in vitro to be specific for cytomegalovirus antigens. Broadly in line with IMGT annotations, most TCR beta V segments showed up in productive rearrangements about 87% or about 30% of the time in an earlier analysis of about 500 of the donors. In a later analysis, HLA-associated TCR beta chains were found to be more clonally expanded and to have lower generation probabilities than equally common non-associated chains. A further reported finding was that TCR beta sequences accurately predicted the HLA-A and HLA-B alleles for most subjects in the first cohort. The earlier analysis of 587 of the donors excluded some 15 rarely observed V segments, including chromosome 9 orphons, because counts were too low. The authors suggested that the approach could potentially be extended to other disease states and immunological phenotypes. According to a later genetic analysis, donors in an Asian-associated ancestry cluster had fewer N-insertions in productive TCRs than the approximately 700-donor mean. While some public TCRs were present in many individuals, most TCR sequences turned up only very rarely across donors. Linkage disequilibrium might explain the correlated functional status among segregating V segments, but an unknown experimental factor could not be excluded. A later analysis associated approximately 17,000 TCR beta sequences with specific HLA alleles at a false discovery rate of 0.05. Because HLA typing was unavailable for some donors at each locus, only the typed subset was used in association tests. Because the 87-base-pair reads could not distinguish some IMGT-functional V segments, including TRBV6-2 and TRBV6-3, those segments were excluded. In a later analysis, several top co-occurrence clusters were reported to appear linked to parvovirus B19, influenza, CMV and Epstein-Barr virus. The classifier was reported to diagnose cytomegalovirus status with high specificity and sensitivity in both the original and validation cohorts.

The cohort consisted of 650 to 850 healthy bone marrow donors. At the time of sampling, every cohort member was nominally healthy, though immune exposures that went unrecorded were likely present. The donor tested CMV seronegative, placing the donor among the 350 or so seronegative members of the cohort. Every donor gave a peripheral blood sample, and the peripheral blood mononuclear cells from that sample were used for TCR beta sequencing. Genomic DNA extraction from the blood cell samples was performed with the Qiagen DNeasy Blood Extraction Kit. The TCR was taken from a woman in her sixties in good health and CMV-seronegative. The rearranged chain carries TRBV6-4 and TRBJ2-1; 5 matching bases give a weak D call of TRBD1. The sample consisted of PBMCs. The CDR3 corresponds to CASSPARVFGYNEQFF. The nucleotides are TGTGCCAGCAGCCCCGCCAGGGTTTTCGGCTACAATGAGCAGTTCTTC.